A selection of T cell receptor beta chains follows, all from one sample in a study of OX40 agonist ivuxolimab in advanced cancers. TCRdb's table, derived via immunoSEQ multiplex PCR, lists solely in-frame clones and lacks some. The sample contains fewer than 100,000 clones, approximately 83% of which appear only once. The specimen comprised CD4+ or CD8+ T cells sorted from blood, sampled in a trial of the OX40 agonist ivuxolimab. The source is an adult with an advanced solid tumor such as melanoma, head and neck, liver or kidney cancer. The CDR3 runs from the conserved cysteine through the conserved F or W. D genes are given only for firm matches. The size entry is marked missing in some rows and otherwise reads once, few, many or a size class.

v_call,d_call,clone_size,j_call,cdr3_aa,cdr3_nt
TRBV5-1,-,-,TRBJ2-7,CASSFGRSSEQYF,TGCGCCAGCAGCTTTGGGCGGTCCAGCGAGCAGTACTTC
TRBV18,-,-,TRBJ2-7,CASSPEQGGEQYF,TGTGCCAGCTCACCGGAACAGGGCGGCGAGCAGTACTTC
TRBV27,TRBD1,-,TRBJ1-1,CASSLRGQGSEAFF,TGTGCCAGCAGCCTTAGGGGACAGGGTTCCGAAGCTTTCTTT
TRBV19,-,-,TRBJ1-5,CASSPGSWGRYQPQHF,TGTGCCAGTAGTCCCGGTTCTTGGGGCCGCTACCAGCCCCAGCATTTT
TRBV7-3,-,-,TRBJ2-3,CASSTLGGFTDTQYF,TGTGCCAGCAGCACCCTCGGGGGTTTCACAGATACGCAGTATTTT
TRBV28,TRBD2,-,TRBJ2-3,CASRKAGVTDTQYF,TGTGCCAGCAGGAAAGCGGGAGTAACCGATACGCAGTATTTT
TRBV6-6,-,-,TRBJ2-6,CASSPSTAGANVLTF,TGTGCCAGCAGCCCCTCGACAGCTGGGGCCAACGTCCTGACTTTC
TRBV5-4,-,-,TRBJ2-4,CASTGPGRNIQYF,TGTGCCAGCACCGGCCCGGGGAGAAACATTCAGTACTTC
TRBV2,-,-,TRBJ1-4,CASRRGTNEKLFF,TGTGCCAGCAGGAGGGGGACTAATGAAAAACTGTTTTTT
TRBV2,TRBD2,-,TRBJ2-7,CASSPNPWEGSYEQYF,TGTGCCAGCAGTCCAAACCCTTGGGAGGGGAGCTACGAGCAGTACTTC
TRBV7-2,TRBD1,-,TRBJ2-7,CASSSADRGWYEQYF,TGTGCCAGCAGCTCGGCGGACAGGGGTTGGTACGAGCAGTACTTC
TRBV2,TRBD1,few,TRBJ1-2,CASIPPRTGSYGYTF,TGTGCCAGCATTCCCCCAAGGACAGGGAGCTATGGCTACACCTTC
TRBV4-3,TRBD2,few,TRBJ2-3,CASSQGLAGENTQYF,TGCGCCAGCAGCCAGGGACTAGCGGGAGAGAATACGCAGTATTTT
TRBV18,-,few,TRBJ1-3,CASSPQGVPGNTIYF,TGTGCCAGCTCACCACAGGGGGTCCCTGGAAACACCATATATTTT
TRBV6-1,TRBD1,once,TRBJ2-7,CASSEAGSQGAYEQYF,TGTGCCAGCAGTGAAGCAGGGAGTCAGGGGGCCTACGAGCAGTACTTC
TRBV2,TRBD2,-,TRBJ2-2,CASSLTSGGTGELFF,TGTGCCAGCAGTCTTACTAGCGGGGGGACCGGGGAGCTGTTTTTT
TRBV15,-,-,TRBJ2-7,CATSRDQGKSYEQYF,TGTGCCACCAGCAGAGATCAGGGCAAGTCCTACGAGCAGTACTTC
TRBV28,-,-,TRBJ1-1,CASSLFGRVGFF,TGTGCCAGCAGTTTATTCGGCAGGGTTGGTTTCTTT
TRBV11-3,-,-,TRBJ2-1,CASSLRGHEQFF,TGTGCCAGCAGCTTGAGGGGCCATGAGCAGTTCTTC
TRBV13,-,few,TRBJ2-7,CASSLTQGPYEQYF,TGTGCCAGCAGCTTAACCCAGGGGCCCTACGAGCAGTACTTC
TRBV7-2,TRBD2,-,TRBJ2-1,CASSSRTSGSYNEQFF,TGTGCCAGCAGCTCGCGGACTAGCGGCTCCTACAATGAGCAGTTCTTC
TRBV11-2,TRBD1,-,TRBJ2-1,CASSLSGTEYNEQFF,TGTGCCAGCAGCCTGTCCGGGACAGAGTACAATGAGCAGTTCTTC
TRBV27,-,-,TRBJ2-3,CASSFGFDTQYF,TGTGCCAGCAGTTTCGGGTTTGATACGCAGTATTTT
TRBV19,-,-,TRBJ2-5,CASSIYVAVGETQYF,TGTGCCAGTAGTATTTATGTGGCTGTGGGGGAGACCCAGTACTTC
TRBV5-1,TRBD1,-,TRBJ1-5,CASVLSWDSPIQPQHF,TGCGCCAGCGTCCTTTCCTGGGACAGCCCGATCCAGCCCCAGCATTTT
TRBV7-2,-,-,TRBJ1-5,CASSGDSNQPQHF,TGTGCCAGCTCCGGGGATAGCAATCAGCCCCAGCATTTT
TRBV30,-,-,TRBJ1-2,CAWSVRSRAVSYGYTF,TGTGCCTGGAGTGTAAGGAGTAGGGCGGTGAGTTATGGCTACACCTTC
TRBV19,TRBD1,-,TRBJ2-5,CASSPQGEILQETQYF,TGTGCCAGTAGCCCCCAGGGGGAGATACTCCAAGAGACCCAGTACTTC